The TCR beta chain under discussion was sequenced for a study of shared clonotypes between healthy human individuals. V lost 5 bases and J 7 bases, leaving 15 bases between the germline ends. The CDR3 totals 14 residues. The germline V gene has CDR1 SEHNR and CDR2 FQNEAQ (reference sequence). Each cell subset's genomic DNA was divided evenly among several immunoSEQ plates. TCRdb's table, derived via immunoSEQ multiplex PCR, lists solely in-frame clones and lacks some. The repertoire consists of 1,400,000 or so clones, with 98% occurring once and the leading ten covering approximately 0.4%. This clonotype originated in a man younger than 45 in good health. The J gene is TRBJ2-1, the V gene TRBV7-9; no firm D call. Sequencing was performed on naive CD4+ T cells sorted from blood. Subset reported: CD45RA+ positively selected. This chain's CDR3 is CASSADFAGNEQFF. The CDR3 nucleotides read TGTGCCAGCAGCGCTGATTTTGCTGGAAATGAGCAGTTCTTC.